Presented here are 16 T cell receptor beta chains from one specimen sequenced in a study of CD8 T cells in Susac syndrome. Random-hexamer reverse transcription was applied to roughly 0.5 to 1 ug RNA. TCRdb re-called the immunoSEQ multiplex PCR reads through MiXCR, storing one row per CDR3 protein. The data hold about 190,000 distinct CDR3 sequences, with nearly 97% observed a single time. Sequenced input: CD4+ T cells from PBMCs. The receptors were sampled from a human donor with Susac syndrome.

V gene TRBV20-1 combines with J gene TRBJ1-3; D is unresolved. Germline V CDR1 and CDR2: DFQATT, SNEGSKA (reference sequence). The V gene lost 6 bases and the J gene lost 2 bases, with 11 bases spanning the gap. The CDR3 runs to 13 residues. The CDR3 coding sequence is TGCAGTGCCAGAACAGACGCTGGAAACACCATATATTTT. It codes for CSARTDAGNTIYF.

The rearrangement links TRBV24-1 to TRBJ1-5; D is uncertain. The germline V and J ends were trimmed by 3 bases and 5 bases, with 16 bases remaining between them. This CDR3 has 16 amino acids. Germline V gene lookup returns CDR1 KGHDR and CDR2 SFDVKD. The CDR3, as DNA: TGTGCCACCAGTGATCGGGGTGAGCGGCGATATCAGCCCCAGCATTTT. Amino acid sequence: CATSDRGERRYQPQHF.

This chain links TRBV18 with TRBJ1-1, with D possibly being TRBD1 (5 bases). Deletions cut 4 bases from V and 8 bases from J, with 14 bases between. The germline gives CDR1 KGHSH, CDR2 LQKENI. CDR3 length: 13 residues. The CDR3 spells CASSQRRDEEAFF. The DNA for the CDR3 is TGTGCCAGCTCACAAAGACGGGACGAGGAAGCTTTCTTT.

This rearrangement joins TRBV4-3 to TRBJ1-2, with D perhaps TRBD1 (5 bases). V was clipped by 1 base and J by 2 bases, with 8 bases between them. CDR3 length: 14 amino acids. Germline values: CDR1 LGHNA, CDR2 YSLEER. The CDR3 region is CASSQGWGNYGYTF. The DNA of the CDR3 is TGCGCCAGCAGCCAAGGCTGGGGGAACTATGGCTACACCTTC.

The chain is built from TRBV20-1 and TRBJ2-1; 8 bases fit TRBD2. J lost 3 bases, V lost 0 bases, and 7 bases had no gene match. CDR3 length: 16 amino acids. Germline V gene lookup returns CDR1 DFQATT and CDR2 SNEGSKA (reference sequence). The CDR3 region is CSAREIGGGFYNEQFF. CDR3 nucleotide sequence: TGCAGTGCTAGAGAAATCGGCGGGGGGTTCTACAATGAGCAGTTCTTC.

The chain joins TRBV30 to TRBJ2-1, with D perhaps assigned TRBD1 or TRBD2 (5 bases each). Per germline, CDR1 GTSNPN and CDR2 SVGIG (reference sequence). V was pared by 4 bases and J by 4 bases, with 14 bases between. The CDR3 has 14 residues. CDR3 amino acids: CAWNDKGRYNEQFF. As DNA, the CDR3 is TGTGCCTGGAATGACAAGGGACGTTACAATGAGCAGTTCTTC.

The chain has TRBV24-1 and TRBJ2-3; D is unresolved. The germline V gene encodes CDR1 KGHDR and CDR2 SFDVKD. The CDR3 loop spans 14 amino acids. Trimming shortened V by 5 bases and J by 1 base, and 9 bases separated the two germline ends. DNA of the CDR3: TGTGCCACCAGTGGACCCGCTGGCACAGATACGCAGTATTTT. Encoded protein: CATSGPAGTDTQYF.

The chain couples TRBV5-4 to TRBJ1-1; D remains ambiguous. Germline V gene sequence: CDR1 SGHNT, CDR2 YYREEE (reference sequence). The CDR3 is 14 amino acids. The V and J ends lost 5 bases and 3 bases respectively, with 14 bases between them. CDR3 loop: CASRNPMTDTEAFF. The CDR3 DNA reads as TGTGCCAGCAGGAACCCGATGACCGACACTGAAGCTTTCTTT.

The rearrangement links TRBV19 to TRBJ2-7, with D possibly TRBD1 on 5 matching bases. Germline assignment: CDR1 LNHDA and CDR2 SQIVND (reference sequence). The V gene lost 1 base and the J gene lost 6 bases, with 10 bases spanning the gap. CDR3 length: 13 residues. The CDR3: CASSIVAGFEQYF. The CDR3 coding sequence is TGTGCCAGTAGTATAGTGGCAGGGTTCGAGCAGTACTTC.

This chain uses TRBV30 with TRBJ1-1; D possibly corresponds to TRBD1 (5 bases). The CDR3 has 13 residues. The germline CDR1 and CDR2 sequences are GTSNPN and SVGIG (reference sequence). V lost 3 bases to trimming and J lost 6 bases, with 14 bases between them. The CDR3 region has the DNA TGTGCCTGGAGGAAGTGGGGACGCGCTGAAGCTTTCTTT. Translation gives CAWRKWGRAEAFF.

This chain uses TRBV6-2 or TRBV6-3 with TRBJ2-3; the D is unclear. The CDR3 consists of 14 residues. CDR1 and CDR2 from the germline V gene are MNHEY and SVGEGT. V lost 3 bases and J 2 bases, leaving 9 bases between the germline ends. Here the CDR3 reads CASSYSQVTDTQYF. DNA for the CDR3: TGTGCCAGCAGTTATTCCCAGGTCACAGATACGCAGTATTTT.

The CDR3 DNA follows: TGTGCCAGCAGTGAACCCCAGACAGGGGGTGAGACCCAGTACTTC. Translation: CASSEPQTGGETQYF. This chain connects TRBV2 to TRBJ2-5; 9 positions agree with TRBD1. The CDR3 contains 15 residues. The germline CDR1 and CDR2 sequences are SNHLY and FYNNEI. V lost 2 bases, J lost 5 bases, and 6 bases stayed unmatched.

The rearrangement uses TRBV29-1 and TRBJ2-2, with 8 nucleotides matching TRBD2. Unmatched junction bases numbered 4, after V lost 6 bases and J lost 4 bases. This CDR3 spans 13 amino acids. CDR1 is SQVTM and CDR2 is ANQGSEA in the germline V gene. DNA of the CDR3: TGCAGCGTCTCCGGGGGGGGCACCGGGGAGCTGTTTTTT. Its translation is CSVSGGGTGELFF.

V usage is TRBV19 and J usage is TRBJ1-2, with D tentatively TRBD1 (6 bases). Germline CDR1 and CDR2: LNHDA and SQIVND (reference sequence). Trimming removed 9 bases at V and 4 bases at J, with 18 bases between. The CDR3 totals 14 residues. The CDR3 region has the DNA TGTGCCAGCGTCACAGGGTTGTTCGGCTATGGCTACACCTTC. Protein sequence: CASVTGLFGYGYTF.

The CDR3 region has the DNA TGTGCCAGCTCACGAAGGACAGGGCAAGGCTACGAGCAGTACTTC. As protein: CASSRRTGQGYEQYF. V usage is TRBV18 and J usage is TRBJ2-7; 8 bases are shared with TRBD1. Germline assignment: CDR1 KGHSH and CDR2 LQKENI. The CDR3 runs to 15 residues. The V gene end was trimmed by 4 bases and the J gene end by 3 bases; junction bases not matched to a gene: 8. Full variable domain (missing parts from reference TRBV18 and TRBJ2-7): NAGVMQNPRHLVRRRGQEARLRCSPMKGHSHVYWYRQLPEEGLKFMVYLQKENIIDESGMPKERFSAEFPKEGPSILRIQQVVRGDSAAYFCASSRRTGQGYEQYFGPGTRLTVT.

The rearrangement joins TRBV4-2 to TRBJ2-4; 7 bases fit TRBD1. The CDR3 is 16 residues long. V shed 1 base, J shed 3 bases, and the junction held 6 bases outside the gene matches. Germline values: CDR1 LGHNA, CDR2 YNFKEQ. The CDR3 loop reads CASSQAEGAVKNIQYF. The CDR3 bases are TGTGCCAGCAGCCAAGCTGAGGGGGCTGTCAAAAACATTCAGTACTTC.